A single sample is the source of the 19 T cell receptor beta chains below, sequenced in a study of blood T cell repertoires in COVID-19. Sequencing used immunoSEQ multiplex PCR; TCRdb keeps in-frame clones, though not all of them. The sample yields approximately 110,000 clones, approximately 84% seen once. The sample consisted of peripheral blood. Every receptor here comes from a man aged 35-49 years with acute or convalescent COVID-19.

This clone was counted once. V and J are TRBV3-1 (or the pseudogene TRBV3-2) and TRBJ2-3, with TRBD2 matching over 12 bases. The CDR3 runs 19 residues. In germline, CDR1 is LGHDT, CDR2 YNNKEL (reference sequence). The V and J ends lost 1 base and 0 bases, in that order; junction bases with no gene match: 8. The CDR3 protein is CASSQVLAGGRVSTDTQYF. The CDR3 bases are TGTGCCAGCAGCCAAGTTCTAGCGGGGGGGCGGGTGAGCACAGATACGCAGTATTTT.

The chain employs TRBV27 and TRBJ2-3; TRBD2 agrees at 12 bases. The germline CDR1 and CDR2 sequences are MNHEY and SMNVEV (reference sequence). This CDR3 is 16 amino acids long. V was pared by 5 bases and J by 8 bases, with 11 bases of the junction left unmatched. This CDR3 reads CASSPGLAGLLSTQYF. DNA of the CDR3: TGTGCCAGCAGTCCCGGACTAGCGGGGCTACTAAGTACGCAGTATTTT.

This rearrangement joins TRBV9 to TRBJ2-1, with D possibly TRBD1 on 6 matching bases. Trimming stripped 0 bases from V and 5 bases from J, with 15 bases between. Germline V gene data show CDR1 as SGDLS and CDR2 as YYNGEE. This CDR3 comprises 16 residues. The CDR3 bases are TGTGCCAGCAGCGTAGGGGCAGGGGATTTACACAATGAGCAGTTCTTC. Amino acids: CASSVGAGDLHNEQFF.

The rearrangement uses TRBV9 and TRBJ1-6; tentative D call: TRBD1 (6 bases). Germline V CDR1 and CDR2: SGDLS, YYNGEE. Trimming left V 0 bases short and J 7 bases short, with 23 bases between. The CDR3 consists of 19 residues. CDR3 in amino acids: CASSVGPLEGQLANSPLHF. The CDR3 DNA reads as TGTGCCAGCAGCGTAGGACCTTTAGAGGGACAACTTGCAAATTCACCCCTCCACTTT.

The chain uses TRBV6-1 and TRBJ2-3; 9 bases are a match to TRBD2. V trimming: 4 bases; J trimming: 2 bases; junction bases outside the gene matches: 7. The CDR3 runs 16 residues. Germline V gene sequence: CDR1 MNHNS, CDR2 SASEGT. DNA for the CDR3: TGTGCCAGCAGTGTTAATCTAGCGGGGACCACAGATACGCAGTATTTT. Translated, it gives CASSVNLAGTTDTQYF.

The chain joins TRBV30 to TRBJ1-1; weak D call: TRBD1 (5 bases). The germline gives CDR1 GTSNPN, CDR2 SVGIG (reference sequence). V was trimmed by 2 bases and J by 8 bases, leaving 18 bases between them. CDR3 length: 14 amino acids. As DNA, the CDR3 is TGTGCCTGGAGTCCGAGCGCCAGGGTTACAGAAGCTTTCTTT. It specifies CAWSPSARVTEAFF.

The gene calls are TRBV3-1 (or the pseudogene TRBV3-2) and TRBJ2-3, with D possibly TRBD2 on 6 matching bases. The germline gives CDR1 LGHDT, CDR2 YNNKEL (reference sequence). The CDR3 has 18 amino acids. The V and J ends lost 0 bases and 0 bases respectively, with 16 bases between them. The CDR3 coding sequence is TGTGCCAGCAGCCAAGATTGGGGATCGGCGGGGAGCACAGATACGCAGTATTTT. Its translation: CASSQDWGSAGSTDTQYF.

This clone showed up just once. The V gene is TRBV6-5, the J gene TRBJ2-5; TRBD2 matches at 7 bases. The CDR3 loop spans 15 amino acids. The V gene's germline CDR1 is MNHEY and CDR2 SVGAGI. Trimming at V came to 0 bases and at J to 1 base, leaving 2 bases not matched to a gene. CDR3 residues: CASSYSRGVQETQYF. The CDR3 DNA reads as TGTGCCAGCAGTTACTCCCGGGGGGTCCAAGAGACCCAGTACTTC.

The rearrangement joins TRBV7-3 to TRBJ2-1; D not certain. The V gene lost 2 bases and the J gene lost 3 bases, with 8 bases spanning the gap. This CDR3 is 14 amino acids long. Germline V CDR1 and CDR2: SGHTA, FQGTGA. The CDR3 protein is CASSLGLSYNEQFF. Here the CDR3 DNA reads TGTGCCAGCAGCTTAGGTCTAAGCTACAATGAGCAGTTCTTC.

This chain uses TRBV19 with TRBJ1-2; TRBD1 aligns across 7 bases. The junction had 10 bases not matched to a gene; V was cut back by 9 bases and J by 3 bases. In germline, CDR1 is LNHDA, CDR2 SQIVND (reference sequence). The CDR3 has 14 amino acids. As DNA, the CDR3 is TGTGCCAGCCGTGGAGACAGGGTTCACTATGGCTACACCTTC. As protein: CASRGDRVHYGYTF.

This sequence joins TRBV27 and TRBJ2-1; 9 bases line up with TRBD1. After removal of 4 bases from V and 4 bases from J, the junction contained 2 bases not matched to a gene. Germline assignment: CDR1 MNHEY and CDR2 SMNVEV (reference sequence). The CDR3 has 14 amino acids. Here the CDR3 reads CASSSGQGYNEQFF. The CDR3 DNA follows: TGTGCCAGCAGTTCAGGACAGGGGTACAATGAGCAGTTCTTC.

The chain recombines TRBV30 with TRBJ2-7; 9 positions match TRBD2. The germline V gene encodes CDR1 GTSNPN and CDR2 SVGIG (reference sequence). The ends lost 2 bases at V and 2 bases at J; junction bases unmatched: 1. The CDR3 length is 13 residues. The CDR3 spells CAWSSGGPYEQYF. The CDR3 DNA sequence: TGTGCCTGGAGTAGCGGGGGGCCCTACGAGCAGTACTTC.

V usage is TRBV2 and J usage is TRBJ1-4; D is uncertain. From germline, CDR1 is SNHLY and CDR2 FYNNEI. This CDR3 has 13 residues. V was shortened by 3 bases and J by 6 bases, with 8 bases between the two germline ends. The CDR3: CASSENTDEKLFF. In DNA form, the CDR3 reads TGTGCCAGCAGTGAGAATACTGATGAAAAACTGTTTTTT. The full variable domain, rest sourced from reference TRBV2 and TRBJ1-4, is EPEVTQTPSHQVTQMGQEVILRCVPISNHLYFYWYRQILGQKVEFLVSFYNNEISEKSEIFDDQFSVERPDGSNFTLKIRSTKLEDSAMYFCASSENTDEKLFFGSGTQLSVL.

The rearrangement uses TRBV10-2 and TRBJ2-7; D gene unclear. CDR1 and CDR2 from the germline V gene are WSHSY and SAAADI. V was shortened by 8 bases and J by 3 bases, with 20 bases between the two germline ends. The CDR3 spans 15 residues. As DNA, the CDR3 is TGCGCCAGCGGAAGGAAACAGACGGAAAACTACGAGCAGTACTTC. Its translation: CASGRKQTENYEQYF.

This chain uses TRBV4-3 with TRBJ2-2; 8 bases agree with TRBD1. V shed 4 bases and J 3 bases; nucleotides not matched to a gene: 4. Germline V gives CDR1 LGHNA, CDR2 YSLEER. The CDR3 covers 15 residues. The CDR3 nucleotides read TGCGCCAGCAGCCTTGGACAGGGCTACACCGGGGAGCTGTTTTTT. This sequence encodes CASSLGQGYTGELFF.

This clone was counted only a few times. The rearrangement links TRBV7-3 to TRBJ2-7; 12 positions match TRBD2. V trimming: 6 bases; J trimming: 6 bases; junction bases outside the gene matches: 3. CDR1 is SGHTA and CDR2 is FQGTGA in the germline V gene. CDR3 size: 13 residues. The CDR3 reads CASSILAGGEQYF. Written as DNA, the CDR3 is TGTGCCAGCAGTATACTAGCGGGGGGCGAGCAGTACTTC. Using reference TRBV7-3 and TRBJ2-7 for the parts outside the CDR3, the full variable domain is GAGVSQTPSNKVTEKGKYVELRCDPISGHTALYWYRQSLGQGPEFLIYFQGTGAADDSGLPNDRFFAVRPEGSVSTLKIQRTERGDSAVYLCASSILAGGEQYFGPGTRLTVT.

The chain carries TRBV6-6 and TRBJ2-2; 7 bases are a match to TRBD2. Losses at the gene ends were 4 bases for V and 3 bases for J; bases not matched to a gene: 2. CDR3 length equals 14 residues. In germline, CDR1 is MNHNY, CDR2 SVGAGI (reference sequence). The CDR3 reads CASSLTSDTGELFF. The CDR3 DNA sequence: TGTGCCAGCAGTTTAACTAGCGACACCGGGGAGCTGTTTTTT.

The gene calls are TRBV29-1 and TRBJ1-2, with 8 bases lining up with TRBD1. Germline CDR1 reads SQVTM; CDR2 reads ANQGSEA. This CDR3 is 16 amino acids long. After removal of 0 bases from V and 1 base from J, the junction contained 7 bases not matched to a gene. CDR3 region: CSVEDNGQGNNYGYTF. DNA for the CDR3: TGCAGCGTTGAAGATAACGGACAGGGAAATAACTATGGCTACACCTTC.

The chain couples TRBV27 to TRBJ2-5; a weak D match, TRBD1 (6 bases). The CDR3 has 19 residues. With 6 bases removed from V and 2 bases from J, the gap between germline ends came to 28 bases. Germline CDR1 is MNHEY and CDR2 is SMNVEV (reference sequence). CDR3 in DNA: TGTGCCAGCAGCCAGTTTCTCCTCCGGGACATTGGCCTACAAGAGACCCAGTACTTC. This gives the protein CASSQFLLRDIGLQETQYF.